Reported below is one T cell receptor (beta chain). This sample is part of a study of OX40 agonist ivuxolimab in advanced cancers. In the study overall: Antecedent anti-PD-1, anti-PD-L1 or anti-CTLA-4 therapy was permissible, with roughly 40% having received some.

No patient had autoimmune disease or received systemic immunosuppression. Profiling relied on immunoSEQ multiplex PCR, and the TCRdb table lists in-frame clones only, not all of them. The sample yields 70,000 or so clones, about four fifths seen once. This receptor was taken from an adult with an advanced solid tumor such as melanoma, head and neck, liver or kidney cancer. Sequenced material: CD4+ or CD8+ T cells sorted from blood, taken in a trial of the OX40 agonist ivuxolimab.

Written as DNA, the CDR3 is TGTGCCAGCAGCCCCCTTTCGCGGGGCACAGATACGCAGTATTTT. Translating it yields CASSPLSRGTDTQYF. The chain joins TRBV9 to TRBJ2-3; possible D gene TRBD2, 5 bases. V dropped 4 bases and J dropped 1 base, with 13 bases sitting between them. The CDR3 sequence is 15 residues long. CDR1 and CDR2 from the germline V gene are SGDLS and YYNGEE.